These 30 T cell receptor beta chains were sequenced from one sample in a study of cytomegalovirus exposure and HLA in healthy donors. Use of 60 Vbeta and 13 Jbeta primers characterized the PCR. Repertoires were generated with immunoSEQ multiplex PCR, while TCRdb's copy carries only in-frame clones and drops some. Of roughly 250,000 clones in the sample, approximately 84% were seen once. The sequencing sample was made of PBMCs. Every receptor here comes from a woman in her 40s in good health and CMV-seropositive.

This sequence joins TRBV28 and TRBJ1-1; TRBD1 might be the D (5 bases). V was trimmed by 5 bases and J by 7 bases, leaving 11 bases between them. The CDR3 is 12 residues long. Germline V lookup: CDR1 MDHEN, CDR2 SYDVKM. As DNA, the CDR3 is TGTGCCAGCAGTATTCTGACAGTTGAAGCTTTCTTT. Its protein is CASSILTVEAFF.

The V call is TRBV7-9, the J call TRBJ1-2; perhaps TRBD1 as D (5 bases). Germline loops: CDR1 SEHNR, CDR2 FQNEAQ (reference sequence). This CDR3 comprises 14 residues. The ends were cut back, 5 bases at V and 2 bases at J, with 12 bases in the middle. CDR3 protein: CASSRGDLNYGYTF. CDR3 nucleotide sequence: TGTGCCAGCAGCCGGGGGGACCTCAACTATGGCTACACCTTC.

The CDR3 DNA reads TGTGCCTGGAGTGTAACGGGATGGGACACTGAAGCTTTCTTT. It translates to CAWSVTGWDTEAFF. V is TRBV30 and J is TRBJ1-1; no firm D call. V shed 0 bases and J shed 3 bases, with 11 bases lying between them. The CDR3 runs 14 residues. The germline V gene encodes CDR1 GTSNPN and CDR2 SVGIG (reference sequence).

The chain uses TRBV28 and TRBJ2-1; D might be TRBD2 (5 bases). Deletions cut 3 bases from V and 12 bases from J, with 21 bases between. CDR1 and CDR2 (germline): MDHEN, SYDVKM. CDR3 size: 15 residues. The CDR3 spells CASSFELVGPNRQFF. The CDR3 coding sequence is TGTGCCAGCAGTTTCGAACTAGTTGGTCCAAATAGGCAGTTCTTC. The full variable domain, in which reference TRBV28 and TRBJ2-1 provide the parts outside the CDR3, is DVKVTQSSRYLVKRTGEKVFLECVQDMDHENMFWYRQDPGLGLRLIYFSYDVKMKEKGDIPEGYSVSREKKERFSLILESASTNQTSMYLCASSFELVGPNRQFFGPGTRLTVL.

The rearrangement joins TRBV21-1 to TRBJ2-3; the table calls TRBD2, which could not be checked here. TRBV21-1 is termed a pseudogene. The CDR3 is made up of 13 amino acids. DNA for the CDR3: TGTGCCAACAGCGGGAGGGAAGGAGATACGCAGTATTTT. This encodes CANSGREGDTQYF.

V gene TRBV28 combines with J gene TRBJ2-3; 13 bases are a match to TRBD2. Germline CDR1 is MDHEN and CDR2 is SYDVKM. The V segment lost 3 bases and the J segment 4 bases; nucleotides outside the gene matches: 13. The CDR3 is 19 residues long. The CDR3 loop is CASSFPGLAGVTPPDTQYF. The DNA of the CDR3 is TGTGCCAGCAGTTTCCCCGGACTAGCGGGAGTTACTCCCCCAGATACGCAGTATTTT.

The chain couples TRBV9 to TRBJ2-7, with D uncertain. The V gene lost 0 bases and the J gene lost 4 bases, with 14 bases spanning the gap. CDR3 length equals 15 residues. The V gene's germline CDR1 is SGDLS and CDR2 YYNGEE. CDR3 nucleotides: TGTGCCAGCAGCGTAGTGGGCGAAAGCCGATACGAGCAGTACTTC. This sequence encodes CASSVVGESRYEQYF.

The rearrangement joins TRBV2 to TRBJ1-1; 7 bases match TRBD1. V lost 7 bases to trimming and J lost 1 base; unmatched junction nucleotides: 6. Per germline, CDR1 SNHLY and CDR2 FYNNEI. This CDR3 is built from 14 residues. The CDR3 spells CASKVWTGNTEAFF. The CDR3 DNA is TGTGCCAGCAAGGTTTGGACAGGGAACACTGAAGCTTTCTTT.

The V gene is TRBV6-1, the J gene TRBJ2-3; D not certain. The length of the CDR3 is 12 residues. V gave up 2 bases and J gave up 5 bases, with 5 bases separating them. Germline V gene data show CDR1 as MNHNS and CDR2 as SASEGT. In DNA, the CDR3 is TGTGCCAGCAGTGAAAATAGAGATACGCAGTATTTT. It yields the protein CASSENRDTQYF.

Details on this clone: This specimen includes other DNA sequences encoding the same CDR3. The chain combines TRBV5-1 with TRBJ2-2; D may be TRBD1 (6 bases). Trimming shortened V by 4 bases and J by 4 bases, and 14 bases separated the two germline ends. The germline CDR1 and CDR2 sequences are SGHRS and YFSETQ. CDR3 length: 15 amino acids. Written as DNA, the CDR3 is TGCGCCAGCAGCCCTTCGACAGGATCCACCGGGGAGCTGTTTTTT. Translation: CASSPSTGSTGELFF.

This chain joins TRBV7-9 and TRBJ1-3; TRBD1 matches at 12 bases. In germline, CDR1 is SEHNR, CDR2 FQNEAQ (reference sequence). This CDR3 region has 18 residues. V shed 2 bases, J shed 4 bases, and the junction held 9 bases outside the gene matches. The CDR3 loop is CASSLSSGTGGRGNTIYF. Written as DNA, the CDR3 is TGTGCCAGCAGCTTATCCTCCGGGACAGGGGGCCGCGGAAACACCATATATTTT.

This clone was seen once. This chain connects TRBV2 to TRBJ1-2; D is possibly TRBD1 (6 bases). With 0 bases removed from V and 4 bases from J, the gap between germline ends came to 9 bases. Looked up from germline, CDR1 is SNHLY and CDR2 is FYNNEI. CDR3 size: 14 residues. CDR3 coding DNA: TGTGCCAGCAGTGAAGCCAGGGGACCCTATGGCTACACCTTC. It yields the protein CASSEARGPYGYTF.

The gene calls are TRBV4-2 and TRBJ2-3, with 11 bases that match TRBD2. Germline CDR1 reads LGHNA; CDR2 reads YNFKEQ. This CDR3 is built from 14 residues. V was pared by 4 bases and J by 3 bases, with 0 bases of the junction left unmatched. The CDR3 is CASSRTSGTDTQYF. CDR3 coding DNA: TGTGCCAGCAGCCGGACTAGCGGGACAGATACGCAGTATTTT.

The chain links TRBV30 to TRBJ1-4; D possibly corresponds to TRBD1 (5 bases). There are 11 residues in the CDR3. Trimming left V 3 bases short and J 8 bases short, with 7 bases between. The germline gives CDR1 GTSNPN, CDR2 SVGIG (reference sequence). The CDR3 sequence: CAWSQGEKLFF. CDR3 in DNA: TGTGCCTGGAGCCAGGGAGAAAAACTGTTTTTT.

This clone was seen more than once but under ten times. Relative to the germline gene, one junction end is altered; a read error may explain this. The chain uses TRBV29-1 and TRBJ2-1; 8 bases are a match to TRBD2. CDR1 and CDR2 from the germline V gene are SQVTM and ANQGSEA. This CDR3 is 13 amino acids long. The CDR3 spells CSVQRTSYDEQFF. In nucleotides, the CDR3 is TGCAGCGTACAACGGACTAGCTACGATGAGCAGTTCTTC.

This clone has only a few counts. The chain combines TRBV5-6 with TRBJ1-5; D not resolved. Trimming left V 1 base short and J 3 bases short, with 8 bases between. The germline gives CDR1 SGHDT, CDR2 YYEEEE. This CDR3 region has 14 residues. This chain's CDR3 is CASSLSGYNQPQHF. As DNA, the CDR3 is TGTGCCAGCAGCTTGTCGGGTTACAATCAGCCCCAGCATTTT.

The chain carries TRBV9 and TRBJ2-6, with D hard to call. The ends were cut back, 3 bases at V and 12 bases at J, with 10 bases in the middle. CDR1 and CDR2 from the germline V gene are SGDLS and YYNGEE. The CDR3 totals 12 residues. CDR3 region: CASSEWAGVLTF. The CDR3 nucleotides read TGTGCCAGCAGCGAGTGGGCCGGCGTCCTGACTTTC.

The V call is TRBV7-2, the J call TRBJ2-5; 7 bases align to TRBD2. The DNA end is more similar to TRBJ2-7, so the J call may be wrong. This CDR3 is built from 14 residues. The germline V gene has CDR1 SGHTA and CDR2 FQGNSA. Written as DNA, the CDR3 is TGTGCCAGCAGCCTTACTAGCGACTCCTACGAGCAGTACTTC. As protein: CASSLTSDSYEQYF.

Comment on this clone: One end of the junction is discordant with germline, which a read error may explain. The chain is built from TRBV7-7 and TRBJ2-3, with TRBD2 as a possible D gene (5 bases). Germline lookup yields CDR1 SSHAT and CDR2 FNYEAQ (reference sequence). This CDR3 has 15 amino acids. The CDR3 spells CASSRTGGLTDTQYF. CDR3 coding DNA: TGTGCTAGCAGCCGGACGGGCGGGTTGACAGATACGCAGTATTTT.

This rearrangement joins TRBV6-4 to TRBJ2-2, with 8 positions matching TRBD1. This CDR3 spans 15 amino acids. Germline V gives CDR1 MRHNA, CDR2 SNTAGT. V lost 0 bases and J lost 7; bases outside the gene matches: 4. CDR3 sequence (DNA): TGTGCCAGCAGTGACTCGGCAGGGGGCTACGGGGAGCTGTTTTTT. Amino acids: CASSDSAGGYGELFF.

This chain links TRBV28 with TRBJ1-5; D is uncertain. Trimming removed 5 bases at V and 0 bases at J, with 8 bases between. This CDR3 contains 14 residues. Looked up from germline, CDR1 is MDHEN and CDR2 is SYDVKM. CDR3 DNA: TGTGCCAGCAGTGCAGTAAATAGCAATCAGCCCCAGCATTTT. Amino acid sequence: CASSAVNSNQPQHF.

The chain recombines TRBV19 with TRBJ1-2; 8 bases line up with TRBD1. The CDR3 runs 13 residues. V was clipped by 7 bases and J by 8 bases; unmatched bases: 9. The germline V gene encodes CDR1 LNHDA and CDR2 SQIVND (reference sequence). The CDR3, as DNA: TGTGCCAGTAAGGACAGGGTAGGCGTCGGCTACACCTTC. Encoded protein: CASKDRVGVGYTF.

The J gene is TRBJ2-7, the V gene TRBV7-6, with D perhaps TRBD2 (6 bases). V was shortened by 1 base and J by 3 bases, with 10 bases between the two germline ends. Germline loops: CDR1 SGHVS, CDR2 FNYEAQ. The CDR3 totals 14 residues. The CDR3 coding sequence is TGTGCCAGCAGCTTAGGTGGGGGAGGCTACGAGCAGTACTTC. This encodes CASSLGGGGYEQYF.

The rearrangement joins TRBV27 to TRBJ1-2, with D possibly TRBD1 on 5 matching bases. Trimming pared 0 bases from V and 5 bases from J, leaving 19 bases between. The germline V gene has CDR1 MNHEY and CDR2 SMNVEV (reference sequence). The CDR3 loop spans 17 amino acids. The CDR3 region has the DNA TGTGCCAGCAGTTTATCCCCTGCGGCGGGGGGACTATATGGCTACACCTTC. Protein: CASSLSPAAGGLYGYTF.

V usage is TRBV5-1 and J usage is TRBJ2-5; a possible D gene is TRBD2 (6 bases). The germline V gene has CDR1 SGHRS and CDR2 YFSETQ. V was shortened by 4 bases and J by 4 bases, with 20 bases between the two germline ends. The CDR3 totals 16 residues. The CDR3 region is CASSPIPGLQTETQYF. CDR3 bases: TGCGCCAGCAGCCCAATACCGGGACTCCAAACAGAGACCCAGTACTTC.

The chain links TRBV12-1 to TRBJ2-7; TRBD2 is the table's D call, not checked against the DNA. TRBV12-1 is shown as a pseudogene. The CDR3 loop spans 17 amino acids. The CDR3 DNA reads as TGTGCCATACCACTAGCGGGAGGCTATACATCGTCCTACGAGCAGTACTTC. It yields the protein CAIPLAGGYTSSYEQYF.

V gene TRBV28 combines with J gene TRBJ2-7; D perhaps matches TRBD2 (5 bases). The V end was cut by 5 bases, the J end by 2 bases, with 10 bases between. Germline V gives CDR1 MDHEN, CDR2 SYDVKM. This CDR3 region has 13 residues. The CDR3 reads CASSLDSPYEQYF. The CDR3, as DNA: TGTGCCAGCAGTCTGGACTCCCCCTACGAGCAGTACTTC.

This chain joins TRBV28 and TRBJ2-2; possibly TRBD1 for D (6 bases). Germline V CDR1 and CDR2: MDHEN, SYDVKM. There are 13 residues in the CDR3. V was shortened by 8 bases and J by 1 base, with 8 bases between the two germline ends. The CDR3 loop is CASGQWNTGELFF. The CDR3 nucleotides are TGTGCCAGCGGACAGTGGAACACCGGGGAGCTGTTTTTT.

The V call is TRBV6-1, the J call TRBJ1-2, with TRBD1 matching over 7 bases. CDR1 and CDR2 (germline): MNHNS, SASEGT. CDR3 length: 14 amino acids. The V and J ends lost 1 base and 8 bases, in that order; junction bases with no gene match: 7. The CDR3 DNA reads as TGTGCCAGCAGTGAAGGAGAGGGGGCGCGAGGCTACACCTTC. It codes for CASSEGEGARGYTF.

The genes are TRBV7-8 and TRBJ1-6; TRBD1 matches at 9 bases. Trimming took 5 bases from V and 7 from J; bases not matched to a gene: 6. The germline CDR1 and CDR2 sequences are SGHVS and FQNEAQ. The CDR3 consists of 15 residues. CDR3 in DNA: TGTGCCAGCAGCGCCAGGACAGGGGCGAATTCACCCCTCCACTTT. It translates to CASSARTGANSPLHF.